Listed below are T cell receptor beta chains from one sample, sequenced in a study of response to subunit inactivated influenza vaccine. TCRdb recomputed calls from the RT-PCR reads with MiXCR, one row per CDR3 protein. The sample includes about 570,000 distinct CDR3 sequences, over 9% of them seen just once. These same records also appear under a second study, on T cells expressing NK-cell markers.

The source was PBMCs from blood, collected on the day of vaccination. The receptors here all came from a man aged 50 to 59 who received an inactivated influenza vaccine. The CDR3 runs from the conserved cysteine through the conserved F or W. Each record gives: clone size, V gene, D gene, J gene, CDR3 protein, CDR3 DNA. The D gene is left open where the match is weak. Not all rows give a size; the values are once, few, many and, for expanded clones, a class.

abundance: many; v_gene: TRBV20-1; d_gene: .; j_gene: TRBJ2-1; CDR3aa: CSAKKKWDRTYNEQFF; CDR3nt: TGCAGTGCTAAGAAAAAGTGGGACCGGACCTACAATGAGCAGTTCTTC
abundance: few; v_gene: TRBV20-1; d_gene: .; j_gene: TRBJ1-1; CDR3aa: CSALAPQSTRNTEAFF; CDR3nt: TGCAGTGCTCTTGCCCCACAGAGCACTAGGAACACTGAAGCTTTCTTT
abundance: once; v_gene: TRBV20-1; d_gene: .; j_gene: TRBJ1-2; CDR3aa: CSASGQGYRGYTF; CDR3nt: TGCAGTGCCTCGGGTCAGGGTTACCGTGGCTACACCTTC
abundance: .; v_gene: TRBV20-1; d_gene: .; j_gene: TRBJ2-1; CDR3aa: CSATAGSSSYNEQFF; CDR3nt: TGCAGTGCTACTGCGGGGTCAAGCTCCTACAATGAGCAGTTCTTC
abundance: .; v_gene: TRBV29-1; d_gene: TRBD2; j_gene: TRBJ2-1; CDR3aa: CSTGLAGNNEQFF; CDR3nt: TGCAGCACGGGACTAGCGGGTAACAATGAGCAGTTCTTC
abundance: .; v_gene: TRBV10-3; d_gene: .; j_gene: TRBJ1-5; CDR3aa: CATTKGPESPQHF; CDR3nt: TGTGCCACTACTAAGGGGCCGGAAAGCCCCCAGCATTTT
abundance: .; v_gene: TRBV5-6; d_gene: TRBD2; j_gene: TRBJ2-3; CDR3aa: CASSFWLAVPTDTQYF; CDR3nt: TGTGCCAGCAGCTTCTGGCTAGCGGTTCCGACAGATACGCAGTATTTT
abundance: .; v_gene: TRBV10-3; d_gene: .; j_gene: TRBJ2-1; CDR3aa: CAISDRVGGQFF; CDR3nt: TGTGCCATCAGTGACAGGGTTGGGGGGCAGTTCTTC
abundance: many; v_gene: TRBV10-3; d_gene: .; j_gene: TRBJ2-5; CDR3aa: CAISPGGETQYF; CDR3nt: TGTGCCATCAGCCCCGGCGGGGAGACCCAGTACTTC
abundance: .; v_gene: TRBV29-1; d_gene: .; j_gene: TRBJ1-6; CDR3aa: CSVRATDNSPLHF; CDR3nt: TGCAGCGTCAGGGCGACGGATAATTCACCCCTCCACTTT
abundance: .; v_gene: TRBV24-1; d_gene: TRBD1; j_gene: TRBJ2-2; CDR3aa: CATSESGQYTGELFF; CDR3nt: TGTGCCACCAGTGAGTCGGGACAGTACACCGGGGAGCTGTTTTTT
abundance: many; v_gene: TRBV10-3; d_gene: TRBD1; j_gene: TRBJ2-1; CDR3aa: CAISGQGSYNEQFF; CDR3nt: TGTGCCATCAGTGGACAGGGCTCCTACAATGAGCAGTTCTTC
abundance: many; v_gene: TRBV12-3/TRBV12-4; d_gene: .; j_gene: TRBJ2-1; CDR3aa: CASSEGLPYNEQFF; CDR3nt: TGTGCCAGCTCAGAGGGGTTACCCTACAATGAGCAGTTCTTC
abundance: many; v_gene: TRBV18; d_gene: .; j_gene: TRBJ2-5; CDR3aa: CASSPLQQETQYF; CDR3nt: TGTGCCAGCTCACCATTACAGCAAGAGACCCAGTACTTC
abundance: few; v_gene: TRBV27; d_gene: TRBD2; j_gene: TRBJ2-4; CDR3aa: CASSPLSGRAADIQYF; CDR3nt: TGTGCCAGCAGCCCCCTTAGCGGGAGGGCCGCGGACATTCAGTACTTC
abundance: .; v_gene: TRBV24-1; d_gene: TRBD1; j_gene: TRBJ2-7; CDR3aa: CATSGRDSYEQYF; CDR3nt: TGTGCCACCAGTGGAAGGGACAGCTACGAGCAGTACTTC
abundance: .; v_gene: TRBV18; d_gene: TRBD1; j_gene: TRBJ2-5; CDR3aa: CASSPDRGQGTQYF; CDR3nt: TGTGCCAGCTCACCTGACAGGGGGCAAGGGACCCAGTACTTC
abundance: few; v_gene: TRBV10-2; d_gene: .; j_gene: TRBJ2-6; CDR3aa: CASSESTTGPSGANVLTF; CDR3nt: TGCGCCAGCAGTGAGTCGACCACAGGCCCCTCTGGGGCCAACGTCCTGACTTTC
abundance: .; v_gene: TRBV5-1; d_gene: TRBD1; j_gene: TRBJ2-7; CDR3aa: CASSLEFMSGGLLSVQYF; CDR3nt: TGCGCCAGCAGCTTGGAGTTTATGTCAGGGGGTTTACTGTCCGTGCAGTACTTC
abundance: few; v_gene: TRBV6-2/TRBV6-3; d_gene: .; j_gene: TRBJ2-6; CDR3aa: CASSTPKVDQSGANVLTF; CDR3nt: TGTGCCAGCAGTACCCCTAAGGTGGACCAATCTGGGGCCAACGTCCTGACTTTC
abundance: few; v_gene: TRBV7-9; d_gene: TRBD1; j_gene: TRBJ2-3; CDR3aa: CASSLGQTNTDTQYF; CDR3nt: TGTGCCAGCAGCTTGGGACAGACAAACACAGATACGCAGTATTTT
abundance: few; v_gene: TRBV25-1; d_gene: .; j_gene: TRBJ2-3; CDR3aa: CASSDEVPDTQYF; CDR3nt: TGTGCCAGCAGTGATGAGGTTCCAGATACGCAGTATTTT
abundance: few; v_gene: TRBV9; d_gene: TRBD2; j_gene: TRBJ2-7; CDR3aa: CASSVGGLEVNEQYF; CDR3nt: TGTGCCAGCAGCGTAGGGGGACTAGAGGTCAACGAGCAGTACTTC
abundance: .; v_gene: TRBV5-1; d_gene: TRBD1; j_gene: TRBJ2-5; CDR3aa: CASSTGTGNQETQYF; CDR3nt: TGCGCCAGCAGCACGGGGACAGGGAATCAGGAGACCCAGTACTTC
abundance: many; v_gene: TRBV15; d_gene: TRBD1; j_gene: TRBJ2-2; CDR3aa: CATSGKDRINTGELFF; CDR3nt: TGTGCCACCAGCGGCAAGGACAGGATTAACACCGGGGAGCTGTTTTTT
abundance: .; v_gene: TRBV29-1; d_gene: .; j_gene: TRBJ2-7; CDR3aa: CSAWAEREQYF; CDR3nt: TGCAGCGCCTGGGCCGAACGGGAGCAGTACTTC
abundance: few; v_gene: TRBV12-3/TRBV12-4; d_gene: .; j_gene: TRBJ1-5; CDR3aa: CASRVWGARQPQHF; CDR3nt: TGTGCCAGCAGGGTATGGGGGGCGCGGCAGCCCCAGCATTTT
abundance: few; v_gene: TRBV20-1; d_gene: .; j_gene: TRBJ2-1; CDR3aa: CSASQSSVRYNEQFF; CDR3nt: TGCAGTGCAAGCCAGAGTAGCGTTCGATACAATGAGCAGTTCTTC
abundance: .; v_gene: TRBV15; d_gene: TRBD1; j_gene: TRBJ2-7; CDR3aa: CATSRGDRGSGNEQYF; CDR3nt: TGTGCCACCAGCAGAGGAGACAGGGGATCAGGTAACGAGCAGTACTTC
abundance: many; v_gene: TRBV7-2; d_gene: .; j_gene: TRBJ2-3; CDR3aa: CASSLEGRWRDTQYF; CDR3nt: TGTGCCAGCAGCTTAGAAGGGAGGTGGAGAGATACGCAGTATTTT
abundance: few; v_gene: TRBV4-1; d_gene: .; j_gene: TRBJ1-2; CDR3aa: CASSQSVLANYGYTF; CDR3nt: TGCGCCAGCAGCCAATCTGTATTAGCTAACTATGGCTACACCTTC
abundance: few; v_gene: TRBV6-1; d_gene: .; j_gene: TRBJ2-1; CDR3aa: CASSTQAGLYNEQFF; CDR3nt: TGTGCCAGCAGTACCCAGGCGGGGTTATACAATGAGCAGTTCTTC
abundance: few; v_gene: TRBV20-1; d_gene: TRBD1; j_gene: TRBJ1-6; CDR3aa: CSASRDRNNSPLHF; CDR3nt: TGCAGTGCTAGCCGGGACAGGAATAATTCACCCCTCCACTTT
abundance: few; v_gene: TRBV20-1; d_gene: .; j_gene: TRBJ2-1; CDR3aa: CSARDPYNEQFF; CDR3nt: TGCAGTGCTAGAGATCCCTACAATGAGCAGTTCTTC
abundance: .; v_gene: TRBV2; d_gene: .; j_gene: TRBJ2-3; CDR3aa: CASSDRIPDTQYF; CDR3nt: TGTGCCAGCAGTGACAGGATCCCAGATACGCAGTATTTT
abundance: .; v_gene: TRBV11-1; d_gene: .; j_gene: TRBJ2-1; CDR3aa: CASSLAGNRNEQFF; CDR3nt: TGTGCCAGCAGCTTAGCAGGGAATCGGAATGAGCAGTTCTTC
abundance: few; v_gene: TRBV5-1; d_gene: .; j_gene: TRBJ2-7; CDR3aa: CASSLAPVQGSDYEQYF; CDR3nt: TGCGCCAGCAGCCTCGCACCAGTACAGGGTTCGGACTACGAGCAGTACTTC
abundance: few; v_gene: TRBV20-1; d_gene: .; j_gene: TRBJ1-5; CDR3aa: CSARDRRGGNQPQHF; CDR3nt: TGCAGTGCTAGAGATCGGAGGGGTGGCAATCAGCCCCAGCATTTT
abundance: few; v_gene: TRBV10-3; d_gene: .; j_gene: TRBJ2-1; CDR3aa: CAICPGLRDEQFF; CDR3nt: TGTGCCATCTGCCCCGGGCTAAGGGATGAGCAGTTCTTC
abundance: many; v_gene: TRBV12-3/TRBV12-4; d_gene: .; j_gene: TRBJ2-7; CDR3aa: CASSLSGRPGSPNEQYF; CDR3nt: TGTGCCAGCAGTTTATCCGGCCGACCGGGGAGCCCCAACGAGCAGTACTTC
abundance: few; v_gene: TRBV12-3/TRBV12-4; d_gene: .; j_gene: TRBJ2-4; CDR3aa: CASSFGAGLAKNIQYF; CDR3nt: TGTGCCAGCAGTTTTGGAGCGGGCCTAGCCAAAAACATTCAGTACTTC
abundance: .; v_gene: TRBV28; d_gene: .; j_gene: TRBJ1-4; CDR3aa: CASSLPGPGPKLFF; CDR3nt: TGTGCCAGCAGTCTCCCTGGCCCGGGCCCAAAACTGTTTTTT
abundance: .; v_gene: TRBV10-3; d_gene: .; j_gene: TRBJ2-3; CDR3aa: CARSRGGTDTQYF; CDR3nt: TGTGCCAGAAGCCGCGGAGGCACAGATACGCAGTATTTT
abundance: few; v_gene: TRBV18; d_gene: TRBD1; j_gene: TRBJ2-3; CDR3aa: CASSTGQDTDTQYF; CDR3nt: TGTGCCAGCTCAACTGGACAGGACACAGATACGCAGTATTTT
abundance: .; v_gene: TRBV11-2; d_gene: .; j_gene: TRBJ2-7; CDR3aa: CASSLGLGAFYEQYF; CDR3nt: TGTGCCAGCAGCTTAGGTTTGGGAGCCTTCTACGAGCAGTACTTC
abundance: few; v_gene: TRBV29-1; d_gene: .; j_gene: TRBJ1-4; CDR3aa: CSVLVQAGEKLFF; CDR3nt: TGCAGCGTCCTGGTTCAGGCGGGTGAAAAACTGTTTTTT